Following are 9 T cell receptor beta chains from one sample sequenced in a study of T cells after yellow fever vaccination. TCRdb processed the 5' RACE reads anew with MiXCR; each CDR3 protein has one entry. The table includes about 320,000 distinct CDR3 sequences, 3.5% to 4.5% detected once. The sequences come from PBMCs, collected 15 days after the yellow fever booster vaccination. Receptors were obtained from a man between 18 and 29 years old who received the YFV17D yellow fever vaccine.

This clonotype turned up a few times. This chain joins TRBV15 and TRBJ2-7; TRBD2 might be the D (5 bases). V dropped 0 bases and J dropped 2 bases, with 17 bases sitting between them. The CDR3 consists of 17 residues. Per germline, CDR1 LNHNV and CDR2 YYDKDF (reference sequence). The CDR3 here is CATSRDLTGSLTYEQYF. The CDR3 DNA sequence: TGTGCCACCAGCAGAGATTTGACGGGATCGCTGACCTACGAGCAGTACTTC.

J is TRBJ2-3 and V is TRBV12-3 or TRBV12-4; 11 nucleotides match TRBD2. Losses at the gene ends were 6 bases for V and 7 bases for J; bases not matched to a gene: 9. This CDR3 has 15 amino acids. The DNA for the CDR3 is TGTGCCAGCAGCCCTAGCGGGGGGCCTCCTTATACGCAGTATTTT. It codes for CASSPSGGPPYTQYF.

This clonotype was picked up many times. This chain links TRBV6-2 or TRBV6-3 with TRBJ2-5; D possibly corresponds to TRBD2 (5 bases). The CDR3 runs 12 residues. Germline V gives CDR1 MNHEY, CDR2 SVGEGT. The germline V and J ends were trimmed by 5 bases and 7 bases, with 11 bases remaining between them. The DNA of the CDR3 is TGTGCCAGCAGTGCGGACTGGGGGACCCAGTACTTC. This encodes CASSADWGTQYF.

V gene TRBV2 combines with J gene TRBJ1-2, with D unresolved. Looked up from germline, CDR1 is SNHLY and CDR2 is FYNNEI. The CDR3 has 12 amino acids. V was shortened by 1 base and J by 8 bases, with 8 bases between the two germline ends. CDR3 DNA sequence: TGTGCCAGCAGTGAAGGGCAGCGAGGCTACACCTTC. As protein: CASSEGQRGYTF.

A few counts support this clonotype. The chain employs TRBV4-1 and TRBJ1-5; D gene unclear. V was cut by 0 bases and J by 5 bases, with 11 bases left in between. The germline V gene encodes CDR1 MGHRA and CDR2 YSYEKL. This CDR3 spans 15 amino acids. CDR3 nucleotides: TGCGCCAGCAGCCAAGAAGGGCGGTACGATCAGCCCCAGCATTTT. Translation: CASSQEGRYDQPQHF.

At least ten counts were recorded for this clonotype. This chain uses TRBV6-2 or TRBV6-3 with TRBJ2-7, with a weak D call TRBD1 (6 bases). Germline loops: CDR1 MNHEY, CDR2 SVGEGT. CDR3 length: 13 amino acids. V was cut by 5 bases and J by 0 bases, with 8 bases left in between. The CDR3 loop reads CASSRDNSYEQYV. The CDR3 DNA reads TGTGCCAGCAGTCGGGACAACTCCTACGAGCAGTACGTC.

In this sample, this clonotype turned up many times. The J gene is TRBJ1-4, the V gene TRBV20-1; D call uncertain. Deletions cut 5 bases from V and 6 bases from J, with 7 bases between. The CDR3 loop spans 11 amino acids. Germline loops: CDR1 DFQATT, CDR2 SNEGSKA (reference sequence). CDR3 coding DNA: TGCAGTGCTGGATTTTATGAAAAACTGTTTTTT. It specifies CSAGFYEKLFF.

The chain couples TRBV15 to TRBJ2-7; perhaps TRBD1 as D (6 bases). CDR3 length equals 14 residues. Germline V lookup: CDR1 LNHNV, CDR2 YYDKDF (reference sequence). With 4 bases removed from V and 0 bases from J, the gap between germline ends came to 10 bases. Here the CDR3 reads CATSTGDTSYEQYF. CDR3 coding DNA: TGTGCCACCAGCACAGGGGACACCTCCTACGAGCAGTACTTC.

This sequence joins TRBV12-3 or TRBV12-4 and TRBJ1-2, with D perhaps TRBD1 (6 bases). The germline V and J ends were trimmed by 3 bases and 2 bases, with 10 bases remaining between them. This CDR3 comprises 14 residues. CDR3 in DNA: TGTGCCAGCAGTTTTACAGGGACCAACTATGGCTACACCTTC. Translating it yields CASSFTGTNYGYTF.